This T cell receptor (beta chain) originates from a study of T cell responses to AZD1222 COVID-19 vaccine. Study-level findings and limits: None of the repertoires were sampled until the peak T cell response had passed. Most donors were white British and more were female, and clonal diversity was possibly underestimated.

A word on this clone: Its antigen is not known.

The V and J ends lost 7 bases and 2 bases respectively, with 6 bases between them. The CDR3 loop spans 12 amino acids. Sequencing used immunoSEQ multiplex PCR; TCRdb keeps in-frame clones, though not all of them. The table shows roughly 200,000 clones, with 85% to 95% occurring only once. The J gene is TRBJ2-1, the V gene TRBV12-3 or TRBV12-4; D ambiguous. This receptor was identified in an adult who received the MenACWY meningococcal vaccine as a control. The source material was peripheral blood, sampled 28 days after the second dose of the MenACWY control vaccine. CDR3 sequence reads: CASTRPYNEQFF. In nucleotides, the CDR3 is TGTGCCAGCACTCGACCCTACAATGAGCAGTTCTTC.